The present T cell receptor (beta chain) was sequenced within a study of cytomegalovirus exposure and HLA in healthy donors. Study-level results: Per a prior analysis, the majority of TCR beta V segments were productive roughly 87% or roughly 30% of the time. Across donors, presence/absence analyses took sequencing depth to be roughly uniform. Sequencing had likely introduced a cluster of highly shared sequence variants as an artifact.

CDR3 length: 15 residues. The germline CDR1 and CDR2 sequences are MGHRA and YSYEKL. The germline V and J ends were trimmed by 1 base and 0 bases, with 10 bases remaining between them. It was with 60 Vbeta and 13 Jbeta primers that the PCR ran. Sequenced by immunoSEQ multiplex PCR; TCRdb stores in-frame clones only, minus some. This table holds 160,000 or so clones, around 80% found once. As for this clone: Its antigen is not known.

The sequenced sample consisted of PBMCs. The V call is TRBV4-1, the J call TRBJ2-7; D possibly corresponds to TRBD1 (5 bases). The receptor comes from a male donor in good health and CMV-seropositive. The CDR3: CASSQARQGSYEQYF. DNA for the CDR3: TGCGCCAGCAGCCAAGCCCGCCAGGGCTCCTACGAGCAGTACTTC.